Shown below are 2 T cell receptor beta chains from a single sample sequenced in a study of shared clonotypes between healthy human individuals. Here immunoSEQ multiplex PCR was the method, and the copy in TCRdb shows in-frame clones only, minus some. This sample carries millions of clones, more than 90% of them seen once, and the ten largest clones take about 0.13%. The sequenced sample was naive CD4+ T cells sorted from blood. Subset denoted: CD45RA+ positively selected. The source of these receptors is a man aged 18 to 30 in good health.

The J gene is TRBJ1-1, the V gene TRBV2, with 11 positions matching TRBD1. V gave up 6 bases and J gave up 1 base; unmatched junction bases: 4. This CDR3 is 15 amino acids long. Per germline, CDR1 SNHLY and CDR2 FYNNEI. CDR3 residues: CASSGQGAGNTEAFF. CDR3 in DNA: TGTGCCAGCAGCGGACAGGGGGCAGGGAACACTGAAGCTTTCTTT. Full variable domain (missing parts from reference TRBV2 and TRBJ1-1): EPEVTQTPSHQVTQMGQEVILRCVPISNHLYFYWYRQILGQKVEFLVSFYNNEISEKSEIFDDQFSVERPDGSNFTLKIRSTKLEDSAMYFCASSGQGAGNTEAFFGQGTRLTVV.

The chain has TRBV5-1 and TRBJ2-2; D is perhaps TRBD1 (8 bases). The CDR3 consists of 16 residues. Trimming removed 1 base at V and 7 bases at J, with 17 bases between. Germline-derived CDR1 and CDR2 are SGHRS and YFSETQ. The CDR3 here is CASSLTGGGRGGELFF. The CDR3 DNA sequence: TGCGCCAGCAGCTTGACAGGGGGGGGCCGAGGCGGGGAGCTGTTTTTT.